A selection of T cell receptor beta chains follows, all from one sample in a study of T cell changes during pregnancy in multiple sclerosis. Clones were sequenced by immunoSEQ multiplex PCR, and TCRdb holds only the in-frame ones, with some missing. Here the sample spans 20,000 to 25,000 clones, about 82% being singletons. Here the sequenced sample was CD8+ T cells from peripheral blood mononuclear cells, taken in the first trimester of pregnancy. These receptors all stem from a female donor in good health, enrolled as a control in a pregnancy study. Both conserved end residues are part of each CDR3. D genes are given only for firm matches. A row's size may be missing; if present it is once, few, many or a size class.

clone_size d_call j_call v_call cdr3_aa cdr3_nt
. TRBD2 TRBJ2-3 TRBV15 CATSPRTSGGTQYF TGTGCCACCAGCCCACGGACTAGCGGGGGTACGCAGTATTTT
. . TRBJ2-3 TRBV19 CASSSSWGLVTDTQYF TGTGCCAGTAGTTCTTCCTGGGGACTTGTCACAGATACGCAGTATTTT
. TRBD1 TRBJ2-7 TRBV9 CASSVGTGVTYEQYF TGTGCCAGCAGCGTAGGGACAGGGGTCACCTACGAGCAGTACTTC
medium-sized . TRBJ2-2 TRBV6-4 CASSDSGDTGELFF TGTGCCAGCAGTGACTCCGGGGACACCGGGGAGCTGTTTTTT
. . TRBJ2-2 TRBV7-3 CASSSQGNTGELFF TGTGCCAGCAGCTCTCAGGGGAACACCGGGGAGCTGTTTTTT
once TRBD2 TRBJ2-3 TRBV7-3 CASSFSSGTSSTDTQYF TGTGCCAGCAGTTTCTCTAGCGGGACCTCTAGCACAGATACGCAGTATTTT
. . TRBJ1-5 TRBV9 CASSVGGSSNQPQHF TGTGCCAGCAGCGTAGGCGGGAGTAGCAATCAGCCCCAGCATTTT
. . TRBJ2-6 TRBV6-1 CASSQDSSGANVLTF TGTGCCAGCAGTCAGGACAGCTCTGGGGCCAACGTCCTGACTTTC
. . TRBJ2-7 TRBV28 CASSSAWDGSGEQYF TGTGCCAGCAGTTCCGCCTGGGACGGGAGCGGTGAGCAGTACTTC
. . TRBJ1-5 TRBV27 CASSPVGGPQHF TGTGCCAGCAGTCCCGTTGGCGGGCCCCAGCATTTT
. TRBD2 TRBJ2-7 TRBV5-4 CASSLGGMGLAGGSYEQYF TGTGCCAGCAGCTTGGGGGGTATGGGACTAGCGGGAGGCTCCTACGAGCAGTACTTC
few . TRBJ1-1 TRBV6-5 CAISEGEESTEAFF TGTGCCATCAGTGAAGGGGAAGAGAGCACTGAAGCTTTCTTT
. . TRBJ2-7 TRBV7-6 CASSPGSLLYEQYF TGTGCCAGCAGCCCCGGGTCCCTCCTCTACGAGCAGTACTTC
. TRBD2 TRBJ2-1 TRBV4-1 CASSLRGSGTSADSEQFF TGCGCCAGCAGCCTCCGTGGATCCGGGACTAGCGCCGACAGTGAGCAGTTCTTC
. TRBD2 TRBJ2-1 TRBV6-4 CASSSSTSGGHNEQFF TGTGCCAGCAGTTCCTCGACTAGCGGGGGCCACAATGAGCAGTTCTTC
. TRBD2 TRBJ2-7 TRBV2 CARGGTAPSYEQYF TGTGCCAGGGGAGGGACTGCACCCTCCTACGAGCAGTACTTC
. TRBD2 TRBJ2-1 TRBV27 CASSFPSGRFLFNEQFF TGTGCTAGCAGTTTCCCCAGCGGGAGGTTCCTGTTCAATGAGCAGTTCTTC
. TRBD2 TRBJ2-1 TRBV6-1 CASSSSGGSYNEQFF TGTGCCAGCAGCTCTAGCGGGGGCTCCTACAATGAGCAGTTCTTC
. TRBD1 TRBJ1-3 TRBV5-1 CASSKGQVVTGNTIYF TGCGCCAGCAGCAAAGGACAGGTAGTAACTGGAAACACCATATATTTT
. TRBD2 TRBJ2-1 TRBV7-6 CASSLVTSGNNEQFF TGTGCCAGCAGCTTGGTGACTAGCGGGAACAATGAGCAGTTCTTC
. . TRBJ1-2 TRBV9 CASSPPGANYGYTF TGTGCCAGCAGCCCCCCCGGGGCTAACTATGGCTACACCTTC
. . TRBJ2-7 TRBV11-3 CASSMGQNSYEQYF TGTGCCAGCAGCATGGGACAAAACTCCTACGAGCAGTACTTC
. . TRBJ1-1 TRBV12-2 CASRLGRGLAEAFF TGTGCAAGTCGCTTAGGACGCGGGTTGGCTGAAGCTTTCTTT
. . TRBJ1-1 TRBV6-5 CASSYSTDPGEAFF TGTGCCAGCAGTTACTCGACAGATCCTGGTGAAGCTTTCTTT
once TRBD1 TRBJ1-1 TRBV7-2 CASKWTGGKNTEAFF TGTGCCAGCAAATGGACAGGGGGAAAGAACACTGAAGCTTTCTTT